This TCR beta chain derives from a study of T cell repertoires in cytomegalovirus infection. Study at large: Evidence of both CMV infection and a matching HLA type came from public TCR beta signatures.

MiXCR, run by TCRdb on the reads, gives a single entry per CDR3 protein. The sample has fewer than 1,000,000 distinct CDR3 sequences; about 33% are singletons. Unmatched junction bases numbered 3, after V lost 3 bases and J lost 3 bases. Germline V CDR1 and CDR2: SGHAT, FQDESV (reference sequence). The CDR3 is 15 residues long. Study-wide results and caveats: The cumulative frequency of public TCR beta families identified carriers of CMV plus the relevant HLA.

Comments on this clonotype: Antigen specificity is unknown.

The rearrangement joins TRBV11-1 to TRBJ1-2; TRBD1 aligns across 11 bases. This clonotype was obtained from a human donor in good health (CMV status not recorded). Some clones in this sample may be carry-over from other donors' samples. The sample consisted of cultured CD8+ T cells from PBMCs, taken from culture after CMV antigen stimulation. Here the CDR3 DNA reads TGTGCCAGCAGCTTCGGGGGACAGGGGGACTATGGCTACACCTTC. This sequence encodes CASSFGGQGDYGYTF.